The 6 T cell receptor beta chains below come from one sample, sequenced in a study of T cell responses to AZD1222 COVID-19 vaccine. This table comes from immunoSEQ multiplex PCR, and its TCRdb copy is limited to in-frame clones, with some not included. The sample yields around 80,000 clones, 83% seen once. The starting material was peripheral blood, obtained 28 days after the second AZD1222 dose. The receptor source for this set is an adult who received the AZD1222 COVID-19 vaccine.

V usage is TRBV28 and J usage is TRBJ1-2, with TRBD1 identical over 8 bases. The CDR3 is made up of 15 amino acids. The V and J ends lost 5 bases and 4 bases, in that order; junction bases with no gene match: 9. Germline assignment: CDR1 MDHEN and CDR2 SYDVKM. The CDR3 loop reads CASSPPGQAFYGYTF. The DNA for the CDR3 is TGTGCCAGCAGTCCTCCGGGACAGGCCTTCTATGGCTACACCTTC.

The chain has TRBV29-1 and TRBJ1-5; D might be TRBD1 (5 bases). Germline CDR1 SQVTM, CDR2 ANQGSEA. The CDR3 covers 14 residues. V shed 3 bases and J shed 3 bases, with 12 bases lying between them. The CDR3 protein is CSVDGGGDNQPQHF. The CDR3 DNA reads as TGCAGCGTTGATGGGGGAGGCGACAATCAGCCCCAGCATTTT.

This clone has just a few counts. The V and J genes are TRBV7-9 and TRBJ2-3; no reliable D call. Germline V gives CDR1 SEHNR, CDR2 FQNEAQ (reference sequence). This CDR3 is 14 amino acids long. V lost 4 bases, J lost 2 bases, and 10 bases lay in between. This CDR3 reads CASSSTGSTDTQYF. Here the CDR3 DNA reads TGTGCCAGCAGCTCGACCGGTTCCACAGATACGCAGTATTTT.

The chain joins TRBV19 to TRBJ1-4, with D uncertain. Trimming took 4 bases from V and 8 from J, leaving 5 bases between them. The CDR3 totals 11 residues. Per the germline V gene, CDR1 is LNHDA and CDR2 is SQIVND (reference sequence). As DNA, the CDR3 is TGTGCCAGTAGTAGTTTGGAAAAACTGTTTTTT. Its translation is CASSSLEKLFF.

This clone turned up a few times. V is TRBV7-2 and J is TRBJ2-1; D perhaps matches TRBD2 (6 bases). Germline CDR1 reads SGHTA; CDR2 reads FQGNSA. The CDR3 runs 15 residues. With 0 bases removed from V and 7 bases from J, the gap between germline ends came to 13 bases. DNA for the CDR3: TGTGCCAGCAGCTTAGCGCTAGGCGGGAAGAATGAGCAGTTCTTC. Translation: CASSLALGGKNEQFF.

This clone was counted a single time. The chain couples TRBV28 to TRBJ1-3, with 10 bases matching TRBD1. J gave up 4 bases and V 4 bases, and 10 bases lay outside the gene matches. This CDR3 has 17 residues. From germline, CDR1 is MDHEN and CDR2 SYDVKM. The CDR3 region has the DNA TGTGCCAGCAGTTGGGGCGGGACAGGGGAGGAAGGAAACACCATATATTTT. Translating gives CASSWGGTGEEGNTIYF.